A selection of T cell receptor beta chains follows, all from one sample in a study of blood T cells in healthy people across ages. TCRdb itself ran the 5' RACE reads through MiXCR, one entry per CDR3 protein. The data contain under 850,000 distinct CDR3 sequences, roughly 35% of them singletons. Material: blood. These receptors originate from a young man in good health. CDR3s include the opening cysteine and the closing phenylalanine or tryptophan.

v_call: TRBV10-3; j_call: TRBJ2-7; cdr3_aa: CAIREGPSSSYEQYF
v_call: TRBV3-1; j_call: TRBJ2-7; cdr3_aa: CASSHYARPPRYEQYF
v_call: TRBV4-2; j_call: TRBJ2-1; cdr3_aa: CASSQARASGALNEQFF
v_call: TRBV29-1; j_call: TRBJ2-1; cdr3_aa: CSVQTGSRKEREQFF
v_call: TRBV12-3/TRBV12-4; j_call: TRBJ2-7; cdr3_aa: CASSLAGDGEQYF
v_call: TRBV27; j_call: TRBJ2-1; cdr3_aa: CASNLLDRVKNEQFF
v_call: TRBV2; j_call: TRBJ2-7; cdr3_aa: CASSVAPSDEQYF
v_call: TRBV9; j_call: TRBJ2-2; cdr3_aa: CASSVEGWYSTGELFF
v_call: TRBV5-1; j_call: TRBJ2-5; cdr3_aa: CASSLEIRRGGQETQYF
v_call: TRBV10-3; j_call: TRBJ2-2; cdr3_aa: CAISRGTERTGELFF
v_call: TRBV7-2; j_call: TRBJ2-1; cdr3_aa: CASSAQGFNEQFF
v_call: TRBV25-1; j_call: TRBJ1-5; cdr3_aa: CASSEGTGGSQPQHF
v_call: TRBV4-1; j_call: TRBJ1-5; cdr3_aa: CASSLDRKWGQPQHF